The subject of this entry is one T cell receptor beta chain. These data come from a study of monozygotic twins with inflammatory bowel disease. TCRdb processed the 5' RACE reads again and assigns one entry to each CDR3 protein, with no DNA. The sample spans some 450,000 distinct CDR3 sequences; the ten largest clones claim roughly 2.3%. The CDR3 has 14 residues. This sequence was found in a human donor with ulcerative colitis or Crohn's disease, or a healthy co-twin of an affected twin (not recorded which). The sequencing sample was made of blood. V usage is TRBV12-3 or TRBV12-4 and J usage is TRBJ1-2; checking the TCRdb D call of TRBD1 is not possible without DNA. CDR3: CASSSLRGAGGYTF.